This T cell receptor beta chain was recovered during a study of T cell responses to AZD1222 COVID-19 vaccine. Findings and limits, study-wide: Most donors were white British, females outnumbered males, and clonal diversity was possibly underestimated. Nearly half of spike-specific TCRs reportedly target variant regions that are unmutated in the B.1.351 and B.1.1.7 variants.

Regarding this clone: Antigen specificity is unknown.

With 3 bases clipped from V and 5 bases from J, the junction kept 4 bases outside the gene matches. Germline CDR1 KGHSH, CDR2 LQKENI. The CDR3 contains 14 residues. Here immunoSEQ multiplex PCR was the method, and the copy in TCRdb shows in-frame clones only, minus some. This table has 120,000 to 150,000 clones, around 90% appearing once. This clonotype was obtained from an adult who received the AZD1222 COVID-19 vaccine. The input for sequencing was peripheral blood, taken 28 days after the second AZD1222 dose. The chain is built from TRBV18 and TRBJ2-1, with 7 bases aligning to TRBD2. The CDR3 region has the DNA TGTGCCAGCTCACCTCGGGGAGGGAACAATGAGCAGTTCTTC. Translated, it gives CASSPRGGNNEQFF.